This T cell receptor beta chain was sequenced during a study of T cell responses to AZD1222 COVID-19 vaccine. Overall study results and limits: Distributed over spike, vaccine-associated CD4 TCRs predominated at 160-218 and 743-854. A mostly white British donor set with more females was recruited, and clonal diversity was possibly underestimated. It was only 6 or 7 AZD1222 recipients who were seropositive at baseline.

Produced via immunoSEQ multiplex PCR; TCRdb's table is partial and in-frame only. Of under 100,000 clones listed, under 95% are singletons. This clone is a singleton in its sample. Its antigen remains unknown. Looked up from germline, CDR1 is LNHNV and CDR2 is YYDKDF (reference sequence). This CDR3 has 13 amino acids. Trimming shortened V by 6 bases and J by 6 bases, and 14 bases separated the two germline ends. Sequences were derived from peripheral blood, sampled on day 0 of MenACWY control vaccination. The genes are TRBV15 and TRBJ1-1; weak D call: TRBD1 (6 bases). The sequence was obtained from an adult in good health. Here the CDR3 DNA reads TGTGCCACCAGGAATCAGGGGACCGCTGAAGCTTTCTTT. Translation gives CATRNQGTAEAFF.